The entry that follows covers one T cell receptor beta chain sequence. What this receptor recognizes is not known. No much larger clonotype is one base removed from it; base qualities were not supplied. This sample is part of a study of OX40 agonist ivuxolimab in advanced cancers. Background on the whole study: Ivuxolimab was a fully human IgG2 agonistic monoclonal antibody targeting the costimulatory receptor OX40 (CD134). Intravenous ivuxolimab was administered to patients every 2 weeks at six dose levels: 0.01, 0.1, 0.3, 1.5, 3 and 10 mg/kg. Peripheral TCRbeta sequencing was intended to test whether TCR sequence diversity was altered and clonal T-cell expansion was caused by ivuxolimab. In the dose-escalation cohort, 82.7% of patients were male, and the mean age was approximately 60 years with a range of roughly 23 to 79. Patients were allowed to have had prior anti-PD-1, anti-PD-L1 or anti-CTLA-4 therapy, and more than 35% of the dose-escalation patients had been treated with checkpoint inhibitors. Of the 50 to 55 patients in dose escalation, about 20 had hepatocellular carcinoma, some 15 had melanoma, 9 had renal cell carcinoma and 9 had head and neck cancer. Partial responses occurred in three dose-escalation patients, of whom one had hepatocellular carcinoma and two had cutaneous melanoma. The paper covers the monotherapy dose-escalation part of the phase I ivuxolimab trial, which included N ≈ 57 patients.

To sequence the TCRbeta CDR3 region, genomic DNA was isolated from the sorted cells. The immunoSEQ Assay was used for sequencing of TCRbeta CDR3 regions. TCRdb's version of the immuneACCESS table is confined to in-frame rearrangements and falls short of the full clone set. An unresolved V gene accounts for under half of the shortfall where checked; the remainder is of unknown origin. The sample contains roughly 60,000 clones, about 85% of them found a single time. The ten largest clones capture about 3% of the sample. The CDR3 runs 16 residues from the cysteine to the phenylalanine. The only DNA kept is the CDR3, 48 bases in frame from the first base. V is clipped by 1 base and J by 3 bases, and the sequence between their germline boundaries is 15 bases long. The germline V gene specifies LGHNA as CDR1 and YSLEER as CDR2. The trial excluded patients who had a history of autoimmune disease or were on systemic immunosuppression. Peripheral blood for TCR sequencing was drawn from every dose cohort at baseline, at cycle 4 day 1 and at cycle 7 day 1. Samples were obtained from an open-label, multicenter, first-in-human phase I dose-escalation trial of ivuxolimab. Adults with locally advanced or metastatic melanoma, renal cell, hepatocellular, or head and neck squamous cell carcinoma were enrolled in the trial. Before TCR sequencing, CD4+ T cells and CD8+ T cells from peripheral blood were sorted into separate populations.

What the research found in general, with its limitations: Low levels of normalized T-cell clonal expansion were also seen in some patients who did not respond. The antigen specificity of the peripheral T cells that underwent clonal expansion was not determined. At doses of 0.1 to 3.0 mg/kg, clonal expansion of both CD4+ and CD8+ blood T cells was observed from baseline to week 6. In partial responders in the 0.1-3.0 mg/kg groups, normalized peripheral clonal expansion was found to be among the lowest, especially among CD8+ T cells. After ivuxolimab, CD8+ T cells had more expanded clones than CD4+ T cells on average.

The V and J segments used are TRBV4-3 and TRBJ1-2, with TRBD1 perhaps the D gene, on 6 matching bases. This specimen was CD4+ or CD8+ T cells sorted from blood, taken in a trial of the OX40 agonist ivuxolimab. This clonotype originated in an adult with an advanced solid tumor such as melanoma, head and neck, liver or kidney cancer. In nucleotides, the sequence is TGCGCCAGCAGCCAAGGATGGGCAGGGGTGGACTATGGCTACACCTTC. Translated, this gives CASSQGWAGVDYGYTF.